Each of the 24 T cell receptor beta chains below was sequenced from the same sample in a study of T cell responses to AZD1222 COVID-19 vaccine (dated by TCRdb to about 2021). Library generation was performed with the immunoSEQ multiplex PCR assay. TCRdb mirrors the immuneACCESS table, restricted to in-frame sequences. Some clones are absent from its copies; in checked studies, under half trace to an unresolved V gene, and the reason for the others is unknown. The sample contains 150,000 or so clones, over 90% of them found a single time. Approximately 1.6% of the sample is taken by the ten largest. The time point label, as the study defines it: about 28 days (+/-7) after the second vaccine dose. The sample was peripheral blood, taken 28 days after the second AZD1222 dose. These receptors were obtained from an adult who received the AZD1222 COVID-19 vaccine.

This clone was found a few times. The chain carries TRBV6-1 and TRBJ1-1; D is unresolved. V was clipped by 0 bases and J by 0 bases, with 8 bases between them. The CDR3 totals 15 residues. In germline, CDR1 is MNHNS, CDR2 SASEGT. Written as DNA, the CDR3 is TGTGCCAGCAGTGAAGCGTTGGAGATGAACACTGAAGCTTTCTTT. Its translation is CASSEALEMNTEAFF.

This chain joins TRBV5-1 and TRBJ2-1; 10 nucleotides match TRBD2. V lost 1 base and J lost 4; bases outside the gene matches: 8. The CDR3 spans 17 residues. Germline loops: CDR1 SGHRS, CDR2 YFSETQ. CDR3 sequence reads: CASSLRELAGMYNEQFF. The CDR3 coding sequence is TGCGCCAGCAGCTTGAGGGAACTAGCGGGGATGTACAATGAGCAGTTCTTC.

This clone was recorded only once. Different DNA sequences within this sample yield the same CDR3. V gene TRBV7-9 combines with J gene TRBJ1-5; tentative D call: TRBD1 (5 bases). The length of the CDR3 is 15 residues. The V and J ends lost 5 bases and 2 bases respectively, with 13 bases between them. The germline V gene has CDR1 SEHNR and CDR2 FQNEAQ (reference sequence). The CDR3 loop reads CASSLAGGGNQPQHF. The CDR3 nucleotides are TGTGCCAGCAGCCTCGCGGGAGGGGGCAATCAGCCCCAGCATTTT.

This clone occurred a few times. V usage is TRBV19 and J usage is TRBJ2-7, with no clear D. Looked up from germline, CDR1 is LNHDA and CDR2 is SQIVND (reference sequence). The CDR3 extends over 16 amino acids. Trimming took off 5 bases at V and 0 bases at J, with 17 bases between the two ends. CDR3 amino acids: CASSPRAQALSYEQYF. DNA for the CDR3: TGTGCCAGTAGTCCCCGAGCTCAGGCACTCTCCTACGAGCAGTACTTC.

CDR3 nucleotides: TGCGCCAGCAGTCAATTGGAGGGAAATAGTGGCTACACCTTC. Its protein is CASSQLEGNSGYTF. The chain employs TRBV23-1 and TRBJ1-2, with unresolved D. TRBV23-1 is classed as an ORF, of uncertain function. V dropped 1 base and J dropped 7 bases, with 13 bases sitting between them. The CDR3 covers 14 residues.

The V call is TRBV7-9, the J call TRBJ1-2; D is perhaps TRBD1 (5 bases). Germline V gene sequence: CDR1 SEHNR, CDR2 FQNEAQ (reference sequence). The CDR3 spans 15 residues. Trimming removed 0 bases from V and 6 bases from J, with 14 bases in between. CDR3 protein: CASSLAQGRFHGYTF. The CDR3 DNA reads TGTGCCAGCAGCTTAGCGCAGGGCAGATTTCATGGCTACACCTTC.

V gene TRBV3-1 (or the pseudogene TRBV3-2) combines with J gene TRBJ2-2; no clear D gene. Germline V gives CDR1 LGHDT, CDR2 YNNKEL (reference sequence). This CDR3 is built from 16 residues. V was clipped by 4 bases and J by 1 base, with 13 bases between them. The CDR3 DNA follows: TGTGCCAGCAGCCCCTCCACTGGGGAGAACACCGGGGAGCTGTTTTTT. This codes for CASSPSTGENTGELFF.

The chain uses TRBV6-5 and TRBJ1-1; D not certain. The CDR3 is 13 residues long. Between the trimmed V and J ends, which lost 4 bases and 0 bases, there was a span of 6 bases. Germline CDR1 is MNHEY and CDR2 is SVGAGI. The CDR3 DNA reads TGTGCCAGCAGTTCGGGATTGAACACTGAAGCTTTCTTT. It is translated as CASSSGLNTEAFF.

In its sample, this clone was seen once. The V call is TRBV5-1, the J call TRBJ1-1; D unclear. Per germline, CDR1 SGHRS and CDR2 YFSETQ. This CDR3 region has 14 residues. V was clipped by 1 base and J by 1 base, with 8 bases between them. The CDR3 DNA reads TGCGCCAGCAGCTTGAAGGACCGGAACACTGAAGCTTTCTTT. Protein product: CASSLKDRNTEAFF.

DNA of the CDR3: TGTGCCAGCAGCTTGGGGCCGACAGGGGATCAGCCCCAGCATTTT. It specifies CASSLGPTGDQPQHF. The chain links TRBV5-4 to TRBJ1-5; 8 bases map to TRBD1. This CDR3 is built from 15 residues. Germline V gives CDR1 SGHNT, CDR2 YYREEE (reference sequence). Germline trimming cut 0 bases from V and 5 bases from J; bases unmatched to any gene: 4.

This rearrangement joins TRBV5-1 to TRBJ2-1; the D is unclear. Looked up from germline, CDR1 is SGHRS and CDR2 is YFSETQ. This CDR3 region has 18 residues. Deletions cut 5 bases from V and 5 bases from J, with 26 bases between. The CDR3 coding sequence is TGCGCCAGCAGTCCGTTTTCGTCGGGCCAACTCACCGACAATGAGCAGTTCTTC. Translated, it gives CASSPFSSGQLTDNEQFF.

This rearrangement joins TRBV6-1 to TRBJ2-7, with D unresolved. The CDR3 totals 13 residues. The V end was cut by 3 bases, the J end by 0 bases, with 6 bases between. The germline V gene has CDR1 MNHNS and CDR2 SASEGT. This CDR3 reads CASSEQSSYEQYF. In DNA, the CDR3 is TGTGCCAGCAGTGAGCAGAGCTCCTACGAGCAGTACTTC.

The chain uses TRBV7-3 and TRBJ2-5; 9 bases line up with TRBD2. V shed 2 bases, J shed 4 bases, and the junction held 5 bases outside the gene matches. Germline-derived CDR1 and CDR2 are SGHTA and FQGTGA. The CDR3 runs 15 residues. In DNA form, the CDR3 reads TGTGCCAGCAGCTTAGCGGGAGGGCGTGGAGAGACCCAGTACTTC. Amino acids: CASSLAGGRGETQYF.

The rearrangement joins TRBV5-1 to TRBJ1-6; 8 bases map to TRBD1. Germline V lookup: CDR1 SGHRS, CDR2 YFSETQ. This CDR3 is 16 amino acids long. V trimming: 5 bases; J trimming: 6 bases; junction bases outside the gene matches: 10. The CDR3 reads CASRGGGTGTNSPLHF. CDR3 bases: TGCGCCAGCAGGGGCGGGGGGACAGGCACTAATTCACCCCTCCACTTT.

This chain connects TRBV5-1 to TRBJ1-4, with 8 bases lining up with TRBD1. The CDR3 contains 16 residues. V was clipped by 2 bases and J by 4 bases; unmatched bases: 7. Germline V gene data show CDR1 as SGHRS and CDR2 as YFSETQ. The CDR3 sequence: CASSFSTGGYNEKLFF. In DNA, the CDR3 is TGCGCCAGCAGCTTTTCCACAGGGGGGTATAATGAAAAACTGTTTTTT.

This clone was counted only a few times. The chain has TRBV2 and TRBJ2-1; 9 bases map to TRBD1. The CDR3 runs to 13 residues. J gave up 9 bases and V 5 bases, and 5 bases lay outside the gene matches. Germline values: CDR1 SNHLY, CDR2 FYNNEI. The CDR3 coding sequence is TGTGCCAGCAGTCTACAGGGGGCGGGTGAGCAGTTCTTC. This translates into CASSLQGAGEQFF.

J is TRBJ2-7 and V is TRBV5-6; TRBD1 matches at 8 bases. V was pared by 0 bases and J by 7 bases, with 3 bases of the junction left unmatched. Looked up from germline, CDR1 is SGHDT and CDR2 is YYEEEE. This CDR3 is built from 13 residues. CDR3 DNA sequence: TGTGCCAGCAGCTTGGTGACAGGGGCAGAGCAGTACTTC. It encodes CASSLVTGAEQYF. Based on the CDR3 plus reference TRBV5-6 and TRBJ2-7, the full variable domain is DAGVTQSPTHLIKTRGQQVTLRCSPKSGHDTVSWYQQALGQGPQFIFQYYEEEERQRGNFPDRFSGHQFPNYSSELNVNALLLGDSALYLCASSLVTGAEQYFGPGTRLTVT.

V is TRBV19 and J is TRBJ2-3; D unresolved. The CDR3 is made up of 15 amino acids. Trimming took off 6 bases at V and 1 base at J, with 14 bases between the two ends. The germline V gene has CDR1 LNHDA and CDR2 SQIVND (reference sequence). The CDR3 here is CASSPIGSGTDTQYF. In nucleotides, the CDR3 is TGTGCCAGTAGCCCCATTGGGTCCGGCACAGATACGCAGTATTTT.

The gene calls are TRBV10-3 and TRBJ2-3, with 8 bases identical to TRBD2. The CDR3 is 17 residues long. Germline V lookup: CDR1 ENHRY, CDR2 SYGVKD. J gave up 2 bases and V 0 bases, and 7 bases lay outside the gene matches. This chain's CDR3 is CAISESLGTRTTDTQYF. The CDR3 DNA is TGTGCCATCAGTGAGTCACTGGGGACTAGGACCACAGATACGCAGTATTTT.

CDR3 sequence reads: CASSPATGARSGNTIYF. The DNA of the CDR3 is TGTGCCAGCTCACCAGCTACAGGGGCTCGCTCTGGAAACACCATATATTTT. This chain uses TRBV18 with TRBJ1-3; 7 bases are a match to TRBD1. CDR1 and CDR2 from the germline V gene are KGHSH and LQKENI. The CDR3 is 17 residues long. After removal of 2 bases from V and 0 bases from J, the junction contained 7 bases not matched to a gene.

The chain links TRBV24-1 to TRBJ1-1; 9 nucleotides match TRBD1. The CDR3 extends over 16 amino acids. With 4 bases clipped from V and 2 bases from J, the junction kept 7 bases outside the gene matches. The germline gives CDR1 KGHDR, CDR2 SFDVKD. Here the CDR3 DNA reads TGTGCCACCAGTGAGGGGGGACAGGGCAGAAACACTGAAGCTTTCTTT. Its translation: CATSEGGQGRNTEAFF.

CDR3 amino acids: CASSHRTGVNTGELFF. Written as DNA, the CDR3 is TGTGCCAGCAGCCACAGGACAGGGGTGAACACCGGGGAGCTGTTTTTT. The chain joins TRBV5-6 to TRBJ2-2; TRBD1 agrees at 9 bases. Germline-derived CDR1 and CDR2 are SGHDT and YYEEEE. Trimming removed 4 bases from V and 1 base from J; junction bases left unmatched: 5. The CDR3 is 16 residues long.

V is TRBV27 and J is TRBJ1-1; maybe TRBD1 (5 bases). Germline loops: CDR1 MNHEY, CDR2 SMNVEV (reference sequence). This CDR3 spans 15 amino acids. Trimming stripped 5 bases from V and 5 bases from J, with 18 bases between. This chain's CDR3 is CASSTLRARWTEAFF. The CDR3 nucleotides read TGTGCCAGCAGTACACTCAGGGCCCGGTGGACTGAAGCTTTCTTT.

This chain uses TRBV27 with TRBJ2-7; D might be TRBD1 (6 bases). The germline gives CDR1 MNHEY, CDR2 SMNVEV (reference sequence). The CDR3 runs 15 residues. Trimming took 5 bases from V and 1 from J, leaving 15 bases between them. The CDR3: CASSPTGLSSYEQYF. The CDR3, as DNA: TGTGCCAGCAGTCCAACAGGGCTCAGTTCCTACGAGCAGTACTTC.